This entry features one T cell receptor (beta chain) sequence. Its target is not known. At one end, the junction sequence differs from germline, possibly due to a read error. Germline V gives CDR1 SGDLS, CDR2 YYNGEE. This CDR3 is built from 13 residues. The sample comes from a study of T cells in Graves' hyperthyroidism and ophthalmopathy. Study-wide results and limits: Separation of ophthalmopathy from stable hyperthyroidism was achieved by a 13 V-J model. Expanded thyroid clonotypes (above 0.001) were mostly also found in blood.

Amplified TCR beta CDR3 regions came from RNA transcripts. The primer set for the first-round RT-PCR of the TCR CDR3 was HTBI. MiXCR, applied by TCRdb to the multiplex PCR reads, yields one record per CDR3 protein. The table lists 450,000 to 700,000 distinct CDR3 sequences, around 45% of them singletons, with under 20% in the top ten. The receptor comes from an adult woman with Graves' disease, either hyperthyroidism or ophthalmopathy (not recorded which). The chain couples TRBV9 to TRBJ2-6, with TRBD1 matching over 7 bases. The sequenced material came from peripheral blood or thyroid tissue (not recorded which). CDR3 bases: TGTGCCAGCGGCGCCGGGACAGCGAACACTGAAGCTTTC. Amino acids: CASGAGTANTEAF.